This T cell receptor beta chain was captured by sequencing in a study of blood T cell repertoires in COVID-19. Study summary: PBMCs, B-cell-depleted T cells, or T cells were the source of the cDNA or gDNA that made up the material.

The V segment lost 5 bases and the J segment 4 bases; nucleotides outside the gene matches: 7. This CDR3 has 15 residues. CDR1 is SGHNT and CDR2 is YENEEA in the germline V gene. Original methodology: Researchers report that nucleated cell counts were estimated from reference gene primer amplification. Clones were read by immunoSEQ multiplex PCR, and TCRdb kept only the in-frame ones, dropping some. V and J calls plus clone size are reproduced from that table; the DNA served to infer D and trimming. The table lists around 70,000 clones, about 83% of them singletons. The V call is TRBV11-3, the J call TRBJ2-5, with 10 bases matching TRBD2. This clonotype was sampled from an older man with acute or convalescent COVID-19. The sample was peripheral blood. DNA for the CDR3: TGTGCCAGCAGCCCTAGCGGGGGTGAGAGAGAGACCCAGTACTTC. Its protein is CASSPSGGERETQYF.